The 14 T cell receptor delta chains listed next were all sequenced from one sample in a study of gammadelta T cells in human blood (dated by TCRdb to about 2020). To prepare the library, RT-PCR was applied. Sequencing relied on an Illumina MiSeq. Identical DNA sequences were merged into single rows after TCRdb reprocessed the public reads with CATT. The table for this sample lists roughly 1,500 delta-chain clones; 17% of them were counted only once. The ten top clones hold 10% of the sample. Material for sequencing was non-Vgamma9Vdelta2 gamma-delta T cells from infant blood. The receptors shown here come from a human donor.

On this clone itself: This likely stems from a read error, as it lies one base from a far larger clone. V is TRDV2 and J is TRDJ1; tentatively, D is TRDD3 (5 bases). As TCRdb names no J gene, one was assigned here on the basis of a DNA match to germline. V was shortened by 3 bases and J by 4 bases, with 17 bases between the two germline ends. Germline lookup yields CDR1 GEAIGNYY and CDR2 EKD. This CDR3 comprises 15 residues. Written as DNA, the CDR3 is TGTGCCTGTGACCCGATTCATGGGGCCCGCGATAAACTCATCTTT. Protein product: CACDPIHGARDKLIF.

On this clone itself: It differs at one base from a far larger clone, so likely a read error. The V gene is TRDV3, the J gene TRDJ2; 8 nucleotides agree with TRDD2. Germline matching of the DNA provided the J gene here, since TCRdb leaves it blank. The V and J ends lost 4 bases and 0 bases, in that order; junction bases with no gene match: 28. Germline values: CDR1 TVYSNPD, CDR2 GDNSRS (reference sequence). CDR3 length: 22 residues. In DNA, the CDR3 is TGTGCCTCCTCACGGGCTCTTCCTACGCCCATGGGGGGTACTCCTTTGACAGCACAACTCTTCTTT. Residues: CASSRALPTPMGGTPLTAQLFF. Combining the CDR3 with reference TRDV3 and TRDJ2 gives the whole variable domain CDKVTQSSPDQTVASGSEVVLLCTYDTVYSNPDLFWYRIRPDYSFQFVFYGDNSRSEGADFTQGRFSVKHILTQKAFHLVISPVRTEDSATYYCASSRALPTPMGGTPLTAQLFFGKGTQLIVEP.

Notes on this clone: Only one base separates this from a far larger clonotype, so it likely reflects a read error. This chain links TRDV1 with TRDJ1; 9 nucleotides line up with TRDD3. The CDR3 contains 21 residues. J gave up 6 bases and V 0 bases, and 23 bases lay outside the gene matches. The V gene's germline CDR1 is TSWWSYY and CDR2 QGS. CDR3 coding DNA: TGTGCTCTTGGGGAACTAAGAACGGGATACTGGGGGAACCGGGAGTCCAATAAACTCATCTTT. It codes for CALGELRTGYWGNRESNKLIF.

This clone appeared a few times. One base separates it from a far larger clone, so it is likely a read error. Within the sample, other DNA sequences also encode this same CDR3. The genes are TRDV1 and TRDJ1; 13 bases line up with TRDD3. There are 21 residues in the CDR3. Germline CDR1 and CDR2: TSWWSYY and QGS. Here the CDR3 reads CALGETGPNPDWGIRPDKLIF. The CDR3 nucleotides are TGTGCTCTTGGGGAAACCGGTCCCAACCCAGACTGGGGGATACGTCCCGATAAACTCATCTTC.

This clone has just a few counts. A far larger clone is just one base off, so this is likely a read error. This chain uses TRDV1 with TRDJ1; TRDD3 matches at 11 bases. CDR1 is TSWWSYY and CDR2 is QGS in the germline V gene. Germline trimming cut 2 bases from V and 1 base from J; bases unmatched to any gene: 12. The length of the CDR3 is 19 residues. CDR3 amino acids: CALGEGEPGGYWGTDKLIF. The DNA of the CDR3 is TGTGCTCTTGGGGAAGGTGAACCTGGGGGATACTGGGGCACCGATAAACTCATCTTT.

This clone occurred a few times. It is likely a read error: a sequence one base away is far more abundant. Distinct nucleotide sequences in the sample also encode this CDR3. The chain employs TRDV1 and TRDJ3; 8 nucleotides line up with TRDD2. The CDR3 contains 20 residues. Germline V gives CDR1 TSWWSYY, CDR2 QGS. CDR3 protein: CALGEIFLRHTSWDTRQMFF. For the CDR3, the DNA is TGCGCTCTTGGGGAGATCTTCCTACGACACACATCCTGGGACACCCGACAGATGTTTTTC.

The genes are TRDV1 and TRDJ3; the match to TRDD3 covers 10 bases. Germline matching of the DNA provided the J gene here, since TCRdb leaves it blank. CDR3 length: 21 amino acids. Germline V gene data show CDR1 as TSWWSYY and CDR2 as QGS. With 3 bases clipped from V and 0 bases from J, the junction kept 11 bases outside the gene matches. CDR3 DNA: TGTGCTCTTGGGGAGAGGCTGGGGGATAAATCATGCTCCTGGGACACCCGACAGATGTTTTTC. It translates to CALGERLGDKSCSWDTRQMFF.

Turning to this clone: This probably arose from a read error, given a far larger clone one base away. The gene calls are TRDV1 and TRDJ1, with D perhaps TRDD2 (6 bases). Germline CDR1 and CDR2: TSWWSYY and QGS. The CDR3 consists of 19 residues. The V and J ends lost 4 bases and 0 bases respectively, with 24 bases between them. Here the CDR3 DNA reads TGTGCTCTTGGGGTCCCTCCTACATTCGAAGAATGGTACACCGATAAACTCATCTTT. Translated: CALGVPPTFEEWYTDKLIF.

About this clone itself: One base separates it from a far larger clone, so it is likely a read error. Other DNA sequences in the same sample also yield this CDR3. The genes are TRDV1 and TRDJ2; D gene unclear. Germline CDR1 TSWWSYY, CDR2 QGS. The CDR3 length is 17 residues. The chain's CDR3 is CALGVSLPLMYSAQLFF. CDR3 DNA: TGTGCTCTTGGGGTGTCTCTCCCTTTAATGTATTCGGCACAACTATTCTTT.

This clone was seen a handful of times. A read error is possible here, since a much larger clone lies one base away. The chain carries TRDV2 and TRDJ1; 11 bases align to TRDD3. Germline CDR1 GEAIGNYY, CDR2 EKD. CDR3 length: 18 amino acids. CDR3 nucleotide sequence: TGTGCCAGTGACGCAACCGAAGACTGGGGGATAAGCCCAGATAAACTCATCTTT. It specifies CASDATEDWGISPDKLIF.

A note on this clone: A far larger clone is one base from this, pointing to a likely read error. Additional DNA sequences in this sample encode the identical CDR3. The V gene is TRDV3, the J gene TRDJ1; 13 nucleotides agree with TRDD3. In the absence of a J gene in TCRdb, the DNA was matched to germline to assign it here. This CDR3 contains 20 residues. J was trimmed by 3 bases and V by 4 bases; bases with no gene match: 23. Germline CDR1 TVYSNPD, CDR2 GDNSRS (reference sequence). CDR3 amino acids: CASRRDSTGGYAMVPDKLIF. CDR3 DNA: TGTGCCTCCAGACGGGATTCTACTGGGGGATACGCTATGGTACCCGATAAACTCATCTTT.

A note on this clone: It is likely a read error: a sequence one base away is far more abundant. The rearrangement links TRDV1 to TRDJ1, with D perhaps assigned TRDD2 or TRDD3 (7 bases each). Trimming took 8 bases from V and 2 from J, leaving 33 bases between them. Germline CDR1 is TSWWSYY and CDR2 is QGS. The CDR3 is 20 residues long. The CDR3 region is CALTLPSFAGGPYGTDKLIF. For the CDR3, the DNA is TGTGCTCTTACCCTGCCTTCCTTTGCTGGGGGGCCCTACGGTACCGATAAACTCATCTTT.

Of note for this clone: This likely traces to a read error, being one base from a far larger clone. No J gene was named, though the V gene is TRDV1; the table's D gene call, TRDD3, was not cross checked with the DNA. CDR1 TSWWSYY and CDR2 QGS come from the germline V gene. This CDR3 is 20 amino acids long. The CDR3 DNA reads TGTGCTCTTGGGGAGATCTTCCTACGACACACATCCTGGGACACCCGACAGATGTTTTTT. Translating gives CALGEIFLRHTSWDTRQMFF.

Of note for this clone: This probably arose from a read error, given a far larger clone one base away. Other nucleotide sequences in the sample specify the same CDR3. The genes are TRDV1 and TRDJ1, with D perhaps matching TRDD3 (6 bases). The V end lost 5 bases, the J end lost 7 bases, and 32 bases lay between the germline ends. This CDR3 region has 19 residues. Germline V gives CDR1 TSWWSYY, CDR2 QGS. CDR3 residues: CALGTNTGDLLGDTVKLIF. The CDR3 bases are TGTGCTCTTGGGACCAATACAGGGGACCTACTGGGAGATACGGTTAAACTCATCTTT.